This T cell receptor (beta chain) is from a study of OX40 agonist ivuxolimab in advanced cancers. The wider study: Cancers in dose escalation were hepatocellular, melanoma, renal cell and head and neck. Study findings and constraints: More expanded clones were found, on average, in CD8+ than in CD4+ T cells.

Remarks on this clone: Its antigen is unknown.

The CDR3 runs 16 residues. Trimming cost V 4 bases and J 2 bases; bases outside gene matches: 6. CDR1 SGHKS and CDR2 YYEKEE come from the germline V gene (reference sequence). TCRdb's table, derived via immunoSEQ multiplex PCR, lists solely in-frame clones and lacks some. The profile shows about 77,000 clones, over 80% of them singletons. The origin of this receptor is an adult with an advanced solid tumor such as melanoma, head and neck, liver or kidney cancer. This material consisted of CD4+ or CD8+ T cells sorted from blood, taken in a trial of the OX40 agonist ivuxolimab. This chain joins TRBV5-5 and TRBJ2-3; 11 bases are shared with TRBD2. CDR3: CASSAGLAATTDTQYF. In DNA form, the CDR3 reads TGTGCCAGCAGCGCGGGACTAGCGGCAACCACAGATACGCAGTATTTT.